What follows describes a single TCR beta chain. This entry belongs to a study of blood T cell repertoires in COVID-19. Study-wide context: Both acute and convalescent COVID-19 samples were obtained from the United States, Italy and Spain. Nucleic acid was either cDNA or gDNA, and it came from T cells, B-cell-depleted T cells, or PBMCs.

V was trimmed by 4 bases and J by 7 bases, leaving 11 bases between them. CDR3 length: 14 residues. The V gene's germline CDR1 is SGHAT and CDR2 FQNNGV. Authors' data handling: Reference gene primer amplification yielded estimated nucleated cell counts. Assay used: immunoSEQ multiplex PCR; TCRdb lists only in-frame clones, some missing. The V and J calls and the clone size are those of that table, but D and trimming were determined from the DNA. The sample carries 30,000 to 40,000 clones, roughly 82% recorded once. Sequencing used peripheral blood. This chain joins TRBV11-2 and TRBJ1-6; D possibly corresponds to TRBD1 (5 bases). The sequence was collected from an elderly man with active or convalescent COVID-19. CDR3 sequence (DNA): TGTGCCAGCAGCTCATCAGGGTCGAATTCACCCCTCCACTTT. It yields the protein CASSSSGSNSPLHF.